What follows are 20 T cell receptor beta chains derived from one specimen sequenced in a study of T-cell reconstitution after alpha-beta-depleted transplantation in children. Unique molecular identifiers tagged the TCRbeta library. TCRdb ran MiXCR on the PCR reads and lists one entry per CDR3 protein. The repertoire has approximately 500,000 distinct CDR3 sequences, about 10% of them found once; the top ten carry around 2%. The sample here was PBMCs, taken before TCRalphabeta/CD19-depleted stem cell transplant. Receptor source: a child aged 2 to 15 with inherited bone marrow failure, due to receive a stem cell transplant.

There are many counts of this clonotype. The V and J genes are TRBV5-6 and TRBJ2-3; D gene ambiguous. Germline V CDR1 and CDR2: SGHDT, YYEEEE. The CDR3 totals 15 residues. The ends were cut back, 2 bases at V and 6 bases at J, with 16 bases in the middle. CDR3 amino acids: CASSFFGIGHDTQYF. In nucleotides, the CDR3 is TGTGCCAGCAGCTTCTTCGGAATAGGGCACGATACGCAGTATTTT.

This clonotype was found many times. The chain combines TRBV11-2 with TRBJ2-7; a weak D match, TRBD2 (6 bases). The germline V gene has CDR1 SGHAT and CDR2 FQNNGV. V lost 7 bases to trimming and J lost 3 bases, with 16 bases between them. The CDR3 has 14 amino acids. The CDR3 sequence: CASTVTRSNYEQYF. The CDR3 coding sequence is TGTGCCAGCACCGTGACTAGGTCCAACTACGAGCAGTACTTC.

There are many counts of this clonotype. The chain joins TRBV5-5 to TRBJ2-2; D ambiguous. V gave up 2 bases and J gave up 1 base, with 6 bases separating them. The CDR3 loop spans 14 amino acids. Germline CDR1 and CDR2: SGHKS and YYEKEE (reference sequence). The CDR3 coding sequence is TGTGCCAGCAGCTTCAGACAGAACACCGGGGAGCTGTTTTTT. Translated, it gives CASSFRQNTGELFF.

This clonotype showed up many times. J is TRBJ2-1 and V is TRBV5-1, with TRBD2 identical over 16 bases. Trimming took 5 bases from V and 7 from J; bases not matched to a gene: 6. The CDR3 totals 16 residues. Germline V lookup: CDR1 SGHRS, CDR2 YFSETQ. The chain's CDR3 is CASRQGLAGGKNEQFF. Written as DNA, the CDR3 is TGCGCCAGCAGACAGGGACTAGCGGGAGGGAAGAATGAGCAGTTCTTC.

There are many counts of this clonotype. The junction shows a germline mismatch at one end, possibly a read error. J is TRBJ2-4 and V is TRBV7-7; 7 bases fit TRBD1. The CDR3 totals 13 residues. Germline V lookup: CDR1 SSHAT, CDR2 FNYEAQ (reference sequence). The CDR3: CASSATGTDIQYF. The CDR3 bases are TGTGCTAGCAGCGCTACCGGGACAGACATTCAGTACTTC.

This sequence joins TRBV6-2 or TRBV6-3 and TRBJ2-3; a possible D gene is TRBD2 (5 bases). The CDR3 sequence is 14 residues long. Germline V gives CDR1 MNHEY, CDR2 SVGEGT. V lost 7 bases to trimming and J lost 3 bases, with 14 bases between them. CDR3 in amino acids: CASTKLVPTDTQYF. CDR3 in DNA: TGTGCCAGCACTAAACTAGTACCGACAGATACGCAGTATTTT.

The rearrangement joins TRBV7-2 to TRBJ1-5; D is perhaps TRBD1 (5 bases). V gave up 6 bases and J gave up 11 bases, with 23 bases separating them. CDR1 is SGHTA, CDR2 FQGNSA, per germline. The CDR3 loop spans 15 amino acids. CDR3 sequence (DNA): TGTGCCAGCAGTCACTACGGGGGATCTGTTTCTTCCCAGCATTTT. Translating it yields CASSHYGGSVSSQHF.

J is TRBJ2-5 and V is TRBV2; tentatively, D is TRBD1 (5 bases). CDR3 size: 14 residues. The V gene lost 3 bases and the J gene lost 4 bases, with 12 bases spanning the gap. CDR1 SNHLY and CDR2 FYNNEI come from the germline V gene. CDR3 nucleotide sequence: TGTGCCAGCAGTGATGGCAGGGTGTCAGAGACCCAGTACTTC. This encodes CASSDGRVSETQYF. The variable domain in full, completed from reference TRBV2 and TRBJ2-5, reads EPEVTQTPSHQVTQMGQEVILRCVPISNHLYFYWYRQILGQKVEFLVSFYNNEISEKSEIFDDQFSVERPDGSNFTLKIRSTKLEDSAMYFCASSDGRVSETQYFGPGTRLLVL.

This clonotype has at least ten counts. This sequence joins TRBV10-2 and TRBJ2-1, with 9 bases matching TRBD2. From germline, CDR1 is WSHSY and CDR2 SAAADI. The CDR3 consists of 16 residues. The J segment lost 3 bases and the V segment lost 5 bases, leaving 8 bases of the junction unmatched. The DNA for the CDR3 is TGCGCCAGCAGTCGGGGTAGCGGGAGATACTACAATGAGCAGTTCTTC. It is translated as CASSRGSGRYYNEQFF.

This clonotype was counted ten times or more. This chain uses TRBV5-1 with TRBJ1-5; D unresolved. Trimming shortened V by 0 bases and J by 4 bases, and 5 bases separated the two germline ends. The CDR3 length is 13 residues. Germline values: CDR1 SGHRS, CDR2 YFSETQ. The CDR3 loop is CASSLDRNQPQHF. Here the CDR3 DNA reads TGCGCCAGCAGCTTGGACAGAAATCAGCCCCAGCATTTT.

As to this clonotype: This clone may be a read error of a much larger clone one base away. The V and J genes are TRBV27 and TRBJ2-3; D gene ambiguous. The CDR3 sequence is 16 residues long. V dropped 4 bases and J dropped 6 bases, with 20 bases sitting between them. The V gene's germline CDR1 is MNHEY and CDR2 SMNVEV (reference sequence). The CDR3 sequence is CASSSPWGSRKDTQYF. CDR3 DNA sequence: TGTGCCAGCAGTTCACCCTGGGGTAGCAGGAAGGATACGCAGTATTTT.

The chain carries TRBV10-3 and TRBJ2-1; 9 bases are shared with TRBD2. The V gene end was trimmed by 8 bases and the J gene end by 3 bases; junction bases not matched to a gene: 11. The CDR3 loop spans 16 amino acids. Per the germline V gene, CDR1 is ENHRY and CDR2 is SYGVKD. The CDR3 sequence is CAILKEAGGIYNEQFF. CDR3 coding DNA: TGTGCCATCCTAAAAGAGGCGGGAGGGATCTACAATGAGCAGTTCTTC.

This clonotype showed up many times. The V call is TRBV10-3, the J call TRBJ2-7; D may be TRBD2 (5 bases). The CDR3 extends over 14 amino acids. Trimming removed 10 bases from V and 7 bases from J, with 23 bases in between. CDR1 is ENHRY, CDR2 SYGVKD, per germline. The CDR3 nucleotides read TGTGCCACCGAAACTCCGGGCCAATCGGGGGAGCAGTACTTC. This encodes CATETPGQSGEQYF.

This clonotype was seen many times. The V gene is TRBV6-5, the J gene TRBJ1-6; D is unclear. The germline V gene encodes CDR1 MNHEY and CDR2 SVGAGI. V shed 2 bases and J shed 0 bases, with 11 bases lying between them. The CDR3 is made up of 17 amino acids. CDR3 in DNA: TGTGCCAGCAGTTACCAGACGCCGAGCTCCTATAATTCACCCCTCCACTTT. Translating gives CASSYQTPSSYNSPLHF.

Many counts were recorded for this clonotype. The V gene is TRBV9, the J gene TRBJ1-2; no clear D gene. V gave up 0 bases and J gave up 8 bases, with 17 bases separating them. This CDR3 has 15 amino acids. The V gene's germline CDR1 is SGDLS and CDR2 YYNGEE. CDR3 in amino acids: CASSVDSSGGMGYTF. Here the CDR3 DNA reads TGTGCCAGCAGCGTAGATAGTAGTGGCGGGATGGGCTACACCTTC.

Only a few counts were recorded for this clonotype. This sequence joins TRBV11-2 and TRBJ2-2; 8 nucleotides align to TRBD2. CDR3 length: 18 amino acids. Germline CDR1 SGHAT, CDR2 FQNNGV. Unmatched junction bases numbered 12, after V lost 5 bases and J lost 1 base. The CDR3 sequence is CASSLRTSLALNTGELFF. Here the CDR3 DNA reads TGTGCCAGCAGCCTCCGGACTAGCCTCGCTCTGAACACCGGGGAGCTGTTTTTT.

The V gene is TRBV20-1, the J gene TRBJ2-5; D ambiguous. The CDR3 is 13 residues long. With 2 bases removed from V and 4 bases from J, the gap between germline ends came to 11 bases. Germline V gene sequence: CDR1 DFQATT, CDR2 SNEGSKA (reference sequence). CDR3 sequence (DNA): TGCAGTGCTAGATTCCCTAGTGGAGAGACCCAGTACTTC. Amino acid sequence: CSARFPSGETQYF.

This clonotype has just a few counts. J is TRBJ1-1 and V is TRBV7-2; D is unclear. The V end lost 5 bases, the J end lost 7 bases, and 14 bases lay between the germline ends. The CDR3 runs to 13 residues. Germline V CDR1 and CDR2: SGHTA, FQGNSA. The CDR3 DNA is TGTGCCAGCAGCCCCCGGGGTCCCAGTGAAGCTTTCTTT. Amino acids: CASSPRGPSEAFF.

In its sample, this clonotype was seen many times. The rearrangement links TRBV27 to TRBJ2-7; D might be TRBD1 or TRBD2, each matching 5 bases. This CDR3 contains 13 residues. CDR1 is MNHEY and CDR2 is SMNVEV in the germline V gene (reference sequence). The V and J ends lost 3 bases and 4 bases respectively, with 10 bases between them. The CDR3 region is CASSLRGRYEQYF. The CDR3 bases are TGTGCCAGCAGTTTGAGGGGCCGGTACGAGCAGTACTTC.

The rearrangement uses TRBV7-9 and TRBJ1-1; D remains ambiguous. The germline CDR1 and CDR2 sequences are SEHNR and FQNEAQ (reference sequence). V dropped 4 bases and J dropped 7 bases, with 16 bases sitting between them. The CDR3 runs to 14 residues. This CDR3 reads CASSSYMGAGEAFF. The CDR3 DNA reads as TGTGCCAGCAGCTCGTACATGGGCGCCGGTGAAGCTTTCTTT. The full variable domain, its missing parts supplied by reference TRBV7-9 and TRBJ1-1, is DTGVSQNPRHKITKRGQNVTFRCDPISEHNRLYWYRQTLGQGPEFLTYFQNEAQLEKSRLLSDRFSAERPKGSFSTLEIQRTEQGDSAMYLCASSSYMGAGEAFFGQGTRLTVV.